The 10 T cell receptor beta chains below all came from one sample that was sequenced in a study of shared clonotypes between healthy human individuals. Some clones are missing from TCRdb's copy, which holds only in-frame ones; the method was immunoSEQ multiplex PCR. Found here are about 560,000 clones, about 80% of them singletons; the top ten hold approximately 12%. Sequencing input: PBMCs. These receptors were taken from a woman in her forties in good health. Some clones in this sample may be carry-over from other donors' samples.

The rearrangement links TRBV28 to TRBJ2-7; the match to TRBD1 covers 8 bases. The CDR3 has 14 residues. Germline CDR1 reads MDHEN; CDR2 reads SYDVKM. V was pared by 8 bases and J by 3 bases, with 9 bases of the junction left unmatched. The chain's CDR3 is CASGGRTGIYEQYF. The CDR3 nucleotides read TGTGCCAGCGGCGGACGGACAGGGATCTACGAGCAGTACTTC.

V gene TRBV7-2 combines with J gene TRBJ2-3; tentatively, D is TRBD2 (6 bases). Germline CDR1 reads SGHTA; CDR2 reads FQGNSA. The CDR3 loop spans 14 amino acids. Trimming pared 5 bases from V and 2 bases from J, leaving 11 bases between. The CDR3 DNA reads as TGTGCCAGCAGCGTGGGACTTTCCACAGATACGCAGTATTTT. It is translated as CASSVGLSTDTQYF. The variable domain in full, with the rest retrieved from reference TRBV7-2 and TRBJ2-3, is GAGVSQSPSNKVTEKGKDVELRCDPISGHTALYWYRQSLGQGLEFLIYFQGNSAPDKSGLPSDRFSAERTGGSVSTLTIQRTQQEDSAVYLCASSVGLSTDTQYFGPGTRLTVL.

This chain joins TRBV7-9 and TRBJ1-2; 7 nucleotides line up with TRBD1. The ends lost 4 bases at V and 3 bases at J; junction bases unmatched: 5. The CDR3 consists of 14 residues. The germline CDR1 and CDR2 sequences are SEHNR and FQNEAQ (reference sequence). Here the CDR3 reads CASSSTGDYYGYTF. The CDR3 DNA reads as TGTGCCAGCAGCTCCACAGGGGATTACTATGGCTACACCTTC.

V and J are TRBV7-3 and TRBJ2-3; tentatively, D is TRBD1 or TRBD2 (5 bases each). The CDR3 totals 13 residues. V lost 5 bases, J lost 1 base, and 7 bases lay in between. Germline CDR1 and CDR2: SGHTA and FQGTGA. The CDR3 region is CASSKGRTDTQYF. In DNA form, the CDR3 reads TGTGCCAGCAGCAAGGGACGCACAGATACGCAGTATTTT.

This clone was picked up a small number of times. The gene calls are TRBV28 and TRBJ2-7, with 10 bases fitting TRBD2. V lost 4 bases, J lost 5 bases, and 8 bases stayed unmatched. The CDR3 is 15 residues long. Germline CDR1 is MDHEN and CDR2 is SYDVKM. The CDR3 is CASSSPASGSHEQYF. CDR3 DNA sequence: TGTGCCAGCAGTTCGCCGGCTAGCGGGAGCCACGAGCAGTACTTC.

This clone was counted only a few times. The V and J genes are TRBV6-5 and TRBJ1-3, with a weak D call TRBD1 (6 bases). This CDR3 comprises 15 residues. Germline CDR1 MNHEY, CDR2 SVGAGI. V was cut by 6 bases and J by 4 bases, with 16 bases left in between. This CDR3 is CASRKISGAGNTIYF. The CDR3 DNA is TGTGCCAGCAGGAAAATATCAGGGGCGGGAAACACCATATATTTT.

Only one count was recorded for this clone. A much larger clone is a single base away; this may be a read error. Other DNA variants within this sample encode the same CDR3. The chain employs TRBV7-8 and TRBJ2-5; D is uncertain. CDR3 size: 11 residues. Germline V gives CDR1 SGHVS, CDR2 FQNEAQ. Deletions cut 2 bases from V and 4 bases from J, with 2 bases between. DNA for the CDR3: TGTGCCAGCAGCTTACTAGAGACCCAGTACTTC. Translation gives CASSLLETQYF. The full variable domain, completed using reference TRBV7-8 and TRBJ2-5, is GAGVSQSPRYKVAKRGQDVALRCDPISGHVSLFWYQQALGQGPEFLTYFQNEAQLDKSGLPSDRFFAERPEGSVSTLKIQRTQQEDSAVYLCASSLLETQYFGPGTRLLVL.

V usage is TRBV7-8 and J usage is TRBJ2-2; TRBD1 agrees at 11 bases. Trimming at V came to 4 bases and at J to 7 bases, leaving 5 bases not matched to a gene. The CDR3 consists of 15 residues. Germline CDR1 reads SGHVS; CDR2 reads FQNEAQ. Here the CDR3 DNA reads TGTGCCAGCAGCTCGCGGACAGGGGGCATCGGGGAGCTGTTTTTT. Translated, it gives CASSSRTGGIGELFF.

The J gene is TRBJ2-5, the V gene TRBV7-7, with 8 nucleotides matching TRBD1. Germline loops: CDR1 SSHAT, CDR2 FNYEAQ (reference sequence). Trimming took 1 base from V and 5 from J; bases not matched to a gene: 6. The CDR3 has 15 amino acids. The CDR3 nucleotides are TGTGCCAGCAGCTTAGGGACAGGGACCCAGGAGACCCAGTACTTC. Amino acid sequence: CASSLGTGTQETQYF.

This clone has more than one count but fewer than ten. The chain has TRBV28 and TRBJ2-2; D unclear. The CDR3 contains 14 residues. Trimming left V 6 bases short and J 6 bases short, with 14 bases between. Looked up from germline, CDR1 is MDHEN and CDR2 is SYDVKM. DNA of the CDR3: TGTGCCAGCAGCCCCCGGACGCTATCCGGGGAGCTGTTTTTT. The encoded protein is CASSPRTLSGELFF.